Each of the 28 T cell receptor beta chains below was sequenced from the same sample in a study of PD-1 blockade in classical Hodgkin lymphoma. Assay used: immunoSEQ multiplex PCR; TCRdb lists only in-frame clones, some missing. Of over 35,000 clones listed, about nine tenths are singletons. All the patients suffered relapse after autologous stem cell transplantation, and brentuximab vedotin exposure differed. The source material was peripheral blood mononuclear cells (PBMCs), sampled at baseline. The receptors come from a human donor with classical Hodgkin lymphoma.

Concerning this clone: The identical CDR3 is also encoded by other nucleotide sequences in the sample. This chain uses TRBV10-3 with TRBJ1-3; D is perhaps TRBD1 (6 bases). V was trimmed by 3 bases and J by 5 bases, leaving 8 bases between them. The CDR3 extends over 13 amino acids. The germline V gene has CDR1 ENHRY and CDR2 SYGVKD. The CDR3 DNA sequence: TGTGCCATCAGTGACAGGGGAAGAAACACCATATATTTT. Its translation: CAISDRGRNTIYF.

V is TRBV5-6 and J is TRBJ2-7; 13 positions match TRBD2. There are 18 residues in the CDR3. V was clipped by 4 bases and J by 2 bases; unmatched bases: 12. Germline loops: CDR1 SGHDT, CDR2 YYEEEE. The DNA of the CDR3 is TGTGCCAGCAGCATCGGGACTAGCGGGACCCTTCCGACCTACGAGCAGTACTTC. Protein: CASSIGTSGTLPTYEQYF.

This chain links TRBV9 with TRBJ1-6; D ambiguous. V was trimmed by 3 bases and J by 7 bases, leaving 8 bases between them. Germline V CDR1 and CDR2: SGDLS, YYNGEE. The CDR3 consists of 13 residues. The CDR3 region has the DNA TGTGCCAGCAGCGCCCTGCGGAATTCACCCCTCCACTTT. Residues: CASSALRNSPLHF.

The chain couples TRBV11-2 to TRBJ1-1, with D maybe TRBD1 (5 bases). The CDR3 is made up of 16 amino acids. V was trimmed by 0 bases and J by 4 bases, leaving 15 bases between them. Germline lookup yields CDR1 SGHAT and CDR2 FQNNGV. The CDR3 spells CASSLDGSGGITEAFF. The CDR3 DNA reads as TGTGCCAGCAGCTTAGATGGTTCGGGGGGAATCACTGAAGCTTTCTTT.

V gene TRBV27 combines with J gene TRBJ1-5; 7 bases align to TRBD1. V shed 4 bases, J shed 3 bases, and the junction held 9 bases outside the gene matches. CDR3 length: 16 amino acids. Germline assignment: CDR1 MNHEY and CDR2 SMNVEV (reference sequence). The CDR3 sequence: CASSSARTGDNQPQHF. The CDR3 bases are TGTGCCAGCAGTTCCGCCCGGACAGGTGACAATCAGCCCCAGCATTTT.

The chain has TRBV28 and TRBJ1-1, with a weak D call TRBD1 (5 bases). CDR1 is MDHEN, CDR2 SYDVKM, per germline. CDR3 length equals 14 residues. Trimming stripped 3 bases from V and 5 bases from J, with 13 bases between. The CDR3 region has the DNA TGTGCCAGCAGTTTTGGGGGGAGCGTTACTGAAGCTTTCTTT. Amino acids: CASSFGGSVTEAFF.

V usage is TRBV15 and J usage is TRBJ2-2; the D gene is possibly TRBD2 (5 bases). CDR3 length: 12 amino acids. CDR1 is LNHNV and CDR2 is YYDKDF in the germline V gene (reference sequence). The CDR3 is CAVGGNTGELFF. The CDR3 nucleotides are TGTGCAGTAGGAGGGAACACCGGGGAGCTGTTTTTT.

The chain employs TRBV28 and TRBJ2-4; D gene ambiguous. The germline V gene encodes CDR1 MDHEN and CDR2 SYDVKM. The V and J ends lost 6 bases and 8 bases respectively, with 17 bases between them. The CDR3 runs 14 residues. CDR3 amino acids: CASSPGPLGHIQYF. In nucleotides, the CDR3 is TGTGCCAGCAGCCCGGGCCCCCTAGGGCACATTCAGTACTTC.

The V and J genes are TRBV19 and TRBJ1-1; 8 bases are a match to TRBD1. The CDR3 consists of 17 residues. After removal of 7 bases from V and 0 bases from J, the junction contained 13 bases not matched to a gene. Per the germline V gene, CDR1 is LNHDA and CDR2 is SQIVND (reference sequence). The CDR3 sequence: CASNSPGQGALNTEAFF. CDR3 nucleotide sequence: TGTGCCAGTAACAGCCCCGGCCAGGGGGCCTTGAACACTGAAGCTTTCTTT.

The chain links TRBV28 to TRBJ2-2; D not resolved. V gave up 1 base and J gave up 2 bases, with 11 bases separating them. The germline V gene has CDR1 MDHEN and CDR2 SYDVKM. The CDR3 consists of 16 residues. Here the CDR3 reads CASSLFGTLNTGELFF. CDR3 in DNA: TGTGCCAGCAGTTTATTCGGTACCCTCAACACCGGGGAGCTGTTTTTT.

The chain joins TRBV28 to TRBJ2-3; tentative D call: TRBD1 (6 bases). Trimming left V 6 bases short and J 2 bases short, with 12 bases between. The CDR3 is made up of 14 amino acids. CDR1 is MDHEN, CDR2 SYDVKM, per germline. The CDR3 sequence is CASSRRTVTDTQYF. In DNA, the CDR3 is TGTGCCAGCAGCCGTAGGACAGTCACAGATACGCAGTATTTT.

The chain recombines TRBV10-3 with TRBJ2-7, with D tentatively TRBD2 (5 bases). Looked up from germline, CDR1 is ENHRY and CDR2 is SYGVKD. Trimming took 0 bases from V and 5 from J, leaving 14 bases between them. CDR3 size: 15 residues. CDR3: CAISESEATGHEQYF. The CDR3 region has the DNA TGTGCCATCAGTGAGTCGGAGGCCACCGGCCACGAGCAGTACTTC.

The chain links TRBV5-1 to TRBJ2-1; 8 bases map to TRBD2. Germline CDR1 SGHRS, CDR2 YFSETQ. The CDR3 length is 14 residues. J was trimmed by 8 bases and V by 3 bases; bases with no gene match: 7. CDR3 nucleotides: TGCGCCAGCAGCTCAGGACTAGCTGCCGATGAGCAGTTCTTC. Its protein is CASSSGLAADEQFF.

The sample holds one count of this clone. The chain recombines TRBV11-2 with TRBJ1-1; 7 nucleotides align to TRBD1. After removal of 0 bases from V and 5 bases from J, the junction contained 3 bases not matched to a gene. Germline CDR1 is SGHAT and CDR2 is FQNNGV. The CDR3 sequence is 14 residues long. Here the CDR3 reads CASSLDYRGTEAFF. In DNA form, the CDR3 reads TGTGCCAGCAGCTTAGATTACAGGGGAACTGAAGCTTTCTTT. Supplemented by reference TRBV11-2 and TRBJ1-1, the full variable domain reads EAGVAQSPRYKIIEKRQSVAFWCNPISGHATLYWYQQILGQGPKLLIQFQNNGVVDDSQLPKDRFSAERLKGVDSTLKIQPAKLEDSAVYLCASSLDYRGTEAFFGQGTRLTVV.

The J gene is TRBJ1-2, the V gene TRBV4-1; D unresolved. In germline, CDR1 is MGHRA, CDR2 YSYEKL. This CDR3 has 12 residues. The germline V and J ends were trimmed by 4 bases and 8 bases, with 11 bases remaining between them. As DNA, the CDR3 is TGCGCCAGCAGCCGGAACGTAGGCGGCTACACCTTC. Encoded protein: CASSRNVGGYTF.

V is TRBV7-2 and J is TRBJ2-3; no reliable D call. V was trimmed by 5 bases and J by 2 bases, leaving 14 bases between them. CDR3 length equals 15 residues. CDR1 is SGHTA and CDR2 is FQGNSA in the germline V gene. CDR3 nucleotide sequence: TGTGCCAGCAGCGTCTCTCGACTTCTCACAGATACGCAGTATTTT. Amino acids: CASSVSRLLTDTQYF.

The chain joins TRBV6-1 to TRBJ2-1; the match to TRBD2 covers 11 bases. Germline assignment: CDR1 MNHNS and CDR2 SASEGT. V was clipped by 3 bases and J by 7 bases; unmatched bases: 5. The CDR3 extends over 15 amino acids. The CDR3 reads CASSDSGRARNEQFF. In DNA form, the CDR3 reads TGTGCCAGCAGTGATAGCGGGAGGGCCAGAAATGAGCAGTTCTTC.

The V and J genes are TRBV4-3 and TRBJ1-4; D gene uncertain. CDR1 is LGHNA, CDR2 YSLEER, per germline. The ends were cut back, 1 base at V and 6 bases at J, with 12 bases in the middle. This CDR3 is 15 amino acids long. This CDR3 is CASSQAGPGDEKLFF. The CDR3 DNA sequence: TGCGCCAGCAGCCAAGCCGGGCCAGGAGATGAAAAACTGTTTTTT.

The V and J genes are TRBV11-2 and TRBJ1-2; weak D call: TRBD1 (5 bases). CDR3 size: 14 residues. In germline, CDR1 is SGHAT, CDR2 FQNNGV. Trimming took 5 bases from V and 8 from J, leaving 18 bases between them. CDR3 protein: CASSPDTSLRGYTF. Here the CDR3 DNA reads TGTGCCAGCAGCCCGGACACAAGCCTTCGGGGCTACACCTTC.

The sample holds one count of this clone. The chain is built from TRBV5-4 and TRBJ2-7; 8 bases are shared with TRBD1. Germline loops: CDR1 SGHNT, CDR2 YYREEE (reference sequence). V was pared by 0 bases and J by 4 bases, with 9 bases of the junction left unmatched. This CDR3 region has 16 residues. The CDR3 DNA reads TGTGCCAGCAGCTTGGGACCCGGGACAGGTCAATACGAGCAGTACTTC. This encodes CASSLGPGTGQYEQYF. Based on the CDR3 plus reference TRBV5-4 and TRBJ2-7, the full variable domain is ETGVTQSPTHLIKTRGQQVTLRCSSQSGHNTVSWYQQALGQGPQFIFQYYREEENGRGNFPPRFSGLQFPNYSSELNVNALELDDSALYLCASSLGPGTGQYEQYFGPGTRLTVT.

The V gene is TRBV5-5, the J gene TRBJ1-5; possibly TRBD1 for D (5 bases). The CDR3 runs 16 residues. V lost 4 bases to trimming and J lost 7 bases, with 21 bases between them. Germline V gene lookup returns CDR1 SGHKS and CDR2 YYEKEE (reference sequence). Here the CDR3 DNA reads TGTGCCAGCAGCCCTACGGCGGCAGGTCAGGGACAGCCCCAGCATTTT. Translated, it gives CASSPTAAGQGQPQHF.

This clone was counted once. The chain combines TRBV9 with TRBJ2-1; 8 bases agree with TRBD2. The CDR3 runs 16 residues. Germline V gives CDR1 SGDLS, CDR2 YYNGEE. Losses at the gene ends were 2 bases for V and 1 base for J; bases not matched to a gene: 5. The CDR3 spells CASSVGAGVSYNEQFF. DNA of the CDR3: TGTGCCAGCAGCGTTGGAGCGGGGGTGTCCTACAATGAGCAGTTCTTC.

This chain links TRBV2 with TRBJ2-3; the D gene is possibly TRBD1 (6 bases). V gave up 5 bases and J gave up 4 bases, with 7 bases separating them. Germline CDR1 reads SNHLY; CDR2 reads FYNNEI. The CDR3 is made up of 12 amino acids. The DNA of the CDR3 is TGTGCCAGCAGTACAGGGTCAGATACGCAGTATTTT. Protein product: CASSTGSDTQYF.

The chain is built from TRBV7-9 and TRBJ2-5; D is undetermined. Trimming cost V 1 base and J 2 bases, with 11 bases left between them. Germline CDR1 reads SEHNR; CDR2 reads FQNEAQ (reference sequence). The CDR3 has 15 residues. CDR3: CASSLGSGAQETQYF. CDR3 DNA: TGTGCCAGCAGCTTAGGGTCAGGCGCACAAGAGACCCAGTACTTC.

This clone was detected only once. This chain joins TRBV10-3 and TRBJ1-2; possibly TRBD1 for D (5 bases). Germline V lookup: CDR1 ENHRY, CDR2 SYGVKD. The V and J ends lost 4 bases and 6 bases respectively, with 6 bases between them. The CDR3 extends over 11 amino acids. The CDR3 loop reads CAISGGDGYTF. Written as DNA, the CDR3 is TGTGCCATCAGTGGGGGGGATGGCTACACCTTC.

V is TRBV5-4 and J is TRBJ1-3, with 7 bases identical to TRBD1. CDR3 length: 14 residues. The ends lost 3 bases at V and 4 bases at J; junction bases unmatched: 4. Per the germline V gene, CDR1 is SGHNT and CDR2 is YYREEE (reference sequence). For the CDR3, the DNA is TGTGCCAGCAGCTCGGGACAGCCCGGAAACACCATATATTTT. It translates to CASSSGQPGNTIYF.

The CDR3 loop reads CASRPGIGEQYF. The DNA of the CDR3 is TGTGCCAGCAGGCCGGGGATTGGCGAGCAGTACTTC. The gene calls are TRBV27 and TRBJ2-7; tentatively, D is TRBD2 (5 bases). Per the germline V gene, CDR1 is MNHEY and CDR2 is SMNVEV (reference sequence). The V gene lost 6 bases and the J gene lost 6 bases, with 12 bases spanning the gap. The CDR3 is 12 amino acids.

The CDR3 DNA is TGCGCCAGCAGTTATGGACAGGTACTTTTGGATGAGCAGTTCTTC. It specifies CASSYGQVLLDEQFF. The chain recombines TRBV5-1 with TRBJ2-1, with 7 bases aligning to TRBD1. The V gene end was trimmed by 5 bases and the J gene end by 8 bases; junction bases not matched to a gene: 13. CDR3 length: 15 residues. CDR1 SGHRS and CDR2 YFSETQ come from the germline V gene.